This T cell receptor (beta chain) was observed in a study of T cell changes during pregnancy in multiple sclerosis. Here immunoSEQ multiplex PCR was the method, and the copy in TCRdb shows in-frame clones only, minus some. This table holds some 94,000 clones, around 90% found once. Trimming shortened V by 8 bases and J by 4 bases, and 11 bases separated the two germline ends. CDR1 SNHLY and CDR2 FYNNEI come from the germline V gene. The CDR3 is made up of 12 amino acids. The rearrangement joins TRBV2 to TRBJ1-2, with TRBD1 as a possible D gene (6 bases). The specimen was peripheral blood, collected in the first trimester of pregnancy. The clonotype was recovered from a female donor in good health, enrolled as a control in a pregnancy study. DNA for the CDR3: TGTGCCAGCTGGCAGGGGTCCTATGGCTACACCTTC. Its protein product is CASWQGSYGYTF. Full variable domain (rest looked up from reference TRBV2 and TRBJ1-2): EPEVTQTPSHQVTQMGQEVILRCVPISNHLYFYWYRQILGQKVEFLVSFYNNEISEKSEIFDDQFSVERPDGSNFTLKIRSTKLEDSAMYFCASWQGSYGYTFGSGTRLTVV.